This T cell receptor beta chain comes out of a study of cytomegalovirus exposure and HLA in healthy donors. This clone was observed a handful of times. The CDR3 is 14 residues long. Germline V lookup: CDR1 SGHTA, CDR2 FQGNSA. V lost 5 bases and J lost 1; bases outside the gene matches: 5. A multiplex PCR was run with 60 Vbeta primers and 13 Jbeta primers. This table comes from immunoSEQ multiplex PCR, and its TCRdb copy is limited to in-frame clones, with some not included. The sample includes approximately 140,000 clones, over 70% seen only once; the top ten take less than 2%. The clonotype originates from a woman in her 40s in good health and CMV-seronegative. The chain combines TRBV7-2 with TRBJ2-7, with 7 positions matching TRBD2. Sequenced material: PBMCs. The CDR3 sequence is CASSTTSNSYEQYF. The CDR3 DNA is TGTGCCAGCAGCACGACTAGCAATTCCTACGAGCAGTACTTC. Based on the CDR3 plus reference TRBV7-2 and TRBJ2-7, the full variable domain is GAGVSQSPSNKVTEKGKDVELRCDPISGHTALYWYRQSLGQGLEFLIYFQGNSAPDKSGLPSDRFSAERTGGSVSTLTIQRTQQEDSAVYLCASSTTSNSYEQYFGPGTRLTVT.